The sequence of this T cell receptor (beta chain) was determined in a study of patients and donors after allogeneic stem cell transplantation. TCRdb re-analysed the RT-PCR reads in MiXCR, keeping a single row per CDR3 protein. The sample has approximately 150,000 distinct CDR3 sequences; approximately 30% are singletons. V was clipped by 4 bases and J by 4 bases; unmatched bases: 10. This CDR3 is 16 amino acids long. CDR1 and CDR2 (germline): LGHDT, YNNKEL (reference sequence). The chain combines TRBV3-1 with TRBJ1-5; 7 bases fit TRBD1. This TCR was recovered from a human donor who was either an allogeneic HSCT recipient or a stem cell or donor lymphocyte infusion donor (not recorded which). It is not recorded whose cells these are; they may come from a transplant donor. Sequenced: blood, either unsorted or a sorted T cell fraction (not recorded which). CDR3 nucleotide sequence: TGTGCCAGCAGCCCCCGAGGGGGCGTTGGGAATCAGCCCCAGCATTTT. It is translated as CASSPRGGVGNQPQHF.